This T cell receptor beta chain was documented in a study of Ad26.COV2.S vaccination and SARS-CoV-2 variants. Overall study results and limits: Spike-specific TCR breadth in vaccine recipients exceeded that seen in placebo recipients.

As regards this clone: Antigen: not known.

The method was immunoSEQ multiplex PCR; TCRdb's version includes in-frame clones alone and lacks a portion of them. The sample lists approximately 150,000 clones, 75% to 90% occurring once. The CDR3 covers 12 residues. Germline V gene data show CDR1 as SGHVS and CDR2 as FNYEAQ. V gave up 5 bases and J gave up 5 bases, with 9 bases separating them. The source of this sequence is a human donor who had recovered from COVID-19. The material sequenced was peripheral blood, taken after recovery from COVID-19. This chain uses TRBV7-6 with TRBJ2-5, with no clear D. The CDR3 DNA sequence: TGTGCCAGCAGCCCCCTGGGGGAGACCCAGTACTTC. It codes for CASSPLGETQYF. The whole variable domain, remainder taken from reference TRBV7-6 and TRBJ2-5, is GAGVSQSPRYKVTKRGQDVALRCDPISGHVSLYWYRQALGQGPEFLTYFNYEAQQDKSGLPNDRFSAERPEGSISTLTIQRTEQRDSAMYRCASSPLGETQYFGPGTRLLVL.